The next 26 T cell receptor beta chains were all read from a single sample in a study of T cell responses to AZD1222 COVID-19 vaccine. Measured with immunoSEQ multiplex PCR; TCRdb has only the in-frame clones, and not every one. The table lists 86,000 or so clones, 75% to 95% of them singletons. The specimen comprised peripheral blood, sampled on day 0 of MenACWY control vaccination. These receptors came from an adult in good health.

The genes are TRBV7-2 and TRBJ2-2; D unresolved. The CDR3 sequence is 13 residues long. The V and J ends lost 6 bases and 2 bases respectively, with 7 bases between them. Germline V gives CDR1 SGHTA, CDR2 FQGNSA. The CDR3 spells CASSRDNTGELFF. Written as DNA, the CDR3 is TGTGCCAGCAGTAGGGATAACACCGGGGAGCTGTTTTTT. Filled out from reference TRBV7-2 and TRBJ2-2, the complete variable domain reads GAGVSQSPSNKVTEKGKDVELRCDPISGHTALYWYRQSLGQGLEFLIYFQGNSAPDKSGLPSDRFSAERTGGSVSTLTIQRTQQEDSAVYLCASSRDNTGELFFGEGSRLTVL.

This chain uses TRBV6-5 with TRBJ2-3; TRBD2 might be the D (6 bases). V was trimmed by 0 bases and J by 6 bases, leaving 13 bases between them. Per the germline V gene, CDR1 is MNHEY and CDR2 is SVGAGI. The CDR3 covers 15 residues. In nucleotides, the CDR3 is TGTGCCAGCAGTTACTCGACTAGTCGGGGGGATACGCAGTATTTT. Protein product: CASSYSTSRGDTQYF.

This clone was recorded once. The rearrangement links TRBV4-1 to TRBJ2-7, with D perhaps assigned TRBD1 or TRBD2 (5 bases each). V lost 1 base and J 1 base, leaving 5 bases between the germline ends. CDR3 length: 13 residues. The germline V gene has CDR1 MGHRA and CDR2 YSYEKL. CDR3 DNA: TGCGCCAGCAGCCAAGGGGGGTCCTACGAGCAGTACTTC. The encoded protein is CASSQGGSYEQYF.

This sequence joins TRBV28 and TRBJ2-1, with 15 bases matching TRBD2. V lost 7 bases and J lost 2; bases outside the gene matches: 9. The CDR3 has 18 amino acids. CDR1 is MDHEN, CDR2 SYDVKM, per germline. In DNA form, the CDR3 reads TGTGCCAGCACCCGGGGACTAGCGGGAGGCTGGGCCTACAATGAGCAGTTCTTC. This gives the protein CASTRGLAGGWAYNEQFF.

The V gene is TRBV15, the J gene TRBJ2-1; D gene ambiguous. This CDR3 region has 14 residues. Per germline, CDR1 LNHNV and CDR2 YYDKDF (reference sequence). V shed 3 bases and J shed 4 bases, with 10 bases lying between them. The chain's CDR3 is CATSSTRQYNEQFF. The CDR3 DNA is TGTGCCACCAGCAGTACACGCCAGTACAATGAGCAGTTCTTC.

The chain combines TRBV5-1 with TRBJ1-1; TRBD1 aligns across 9 bases. The length of the CDR3 is 16 residues. Looked up from germline, CDR1 is SGHRS and CDR2 is YFSETQ. V trimming: 4 bases; J trimming: 0 bases; junction bases outside the gene matches: 7. CDR3 sequence reads: CASSPGTGSMNTEAFF. CDR3 nucleotide sequence: TGCGCCAGCAGCCCTGGGACAGGGTCAATGAACACTGAAGCTTTCTTT.

The chain combines TRBV28 with TRBJ2-1, with TRBD2 matching over 7 bases. J gave up 1 base and V 1 base, and 7 bases lay outside the gene matches. From germline, CDR1 is MDHEN and CDR2 SYDVKM. The CDR3 has 17 amino acids. CDR3 sequence (DNA): TGTGCCAGCAGTTTATTGGGAGGGAGGTATTCCTACAATGAGCAGTTCTTC. This sequence encodes CASSLLGGRYSYNEQFF.

The chain recombines TRBV7-8 with TRBJ2-7; TRBD2 might be the D (5 bases). The CDR3 runs 13 residues. Germline V CDR1 and CDR2: SGHVS, FQNEAQ. The germline V and J ends were trimmed by 10 bases and 5 bases, with 18 bases remaining between them. The CDR3 sequence: CATGREGPNEQYF. The CDR3 region has the DNA TGTGCCACCGGTCGAGAGGGCCCCAACGAGCAGTACTTC.

The gene calls are TRBV19 and TRBJ2-7; TRBD1 is a possible D gene (6 bases). The CDR3 loop spans 14 amino acids. The ends were cut back, 11 bases at V and 7 bases at J, with 24 bases in the middle. In germline, CDR1 is LNHDA, CDR2 SQIVND (reference sequence). The CDR3 nucleotides read TGTGCCTCGGCACCGGGACACCTGAGTCTAGAGCAGTACTTC. Protein sequence: CASAPGHLSLEQYF.

The genes are TRBV5-5 and TRBJ1-2; tentative D call: TRBD1 (6 bases). The CDR3 length is 15 residues. Trimming took 2 bases from V and 4 from J, leaving 15 bases between them. Germline V gene data show CDR1 as SGHKS and CDR2 as YYEKEE (reference sequence). The CDR3 DNA is TGTGCCAGCAGCTTACTACAGGGCACCCGCTATGGCTACACCTTC. This encodes CASSLLQGTRYGYTF.

The chain combines TRBV4-1 with TRBJ2-3; 15 bases match TRBD2. The V gene's germline CDR1 is MGHRA and CDR2 YSYEKL. This CDR3 has 15 amino acids. The junction had 1 base not matched to a gene; V was cut back by 4 bases and J by 5 bases. The CDR3 DNA reads as TGCGCCAGCAGCCCGGGACTAGCGGGAGGAGATACGCAGTATTTT. It specifies CASSPGLAGGDTQYF.

Of note for this clone: One end of the junction is discordant with germline, which a read error may explain. This chain uses TRBV28 with TRBJ1-1; 9 bases match TRBD1. The CDR3 consists of 16 residues. Germline CDR1 and CDR2: MDHEN and SYDVKM. The CDR3 nucleotides are TGTGCCAGCAGTTTATATCTAGGGACAGGGAACAATGAAGCTTTCTTT. Its translation: CASSLYLGTGNNEAFF. The entire variable domain, with the rest obtained from reference TRBV28 and TRBJ1-1, is as follows: DVKVTQSSRYLVKRTGEKVFLECVQDMDHENMFWYRQDPGLGLRLIYFSYDVKMKEKGDIPEGYSVSREKKERFSLILESASTNQTSMYLCASSLYLGTGNNEAFFGQGTRLTVV.

V gene TRBV15 combines with J gene TRBJ1-4, with D possibly being TRBD1 (5 bases). The CDR3 runs to 15 residues. V was trimmed by 7 bases and J by 1 base, leaving 13 bases between them. CDR1 is LNHNV, CDR2 YYDKDF, per germline (reference sequence). CDR3 sequence reads: CATISGYITNEKLFF. The CDR3 nucleotides are TGTGCCACCATCTCAGGGTATATAACTAATGAAAAACTGTTTTTT. Full variable domain (rest looked up from reference TRBV15 and TRBJ1-4): DAMVIQNPRYQVTQFGKPVTLSCSQTLNHNVMYWYQQKSSQAPKLLFHYYDKDFNNEADTPDNFQSRRPNTSFCFLDIRSPGLGDTAMYLCATISGYITNEKLFFGSGTQLSVL.

The V call is TRBV3-1 (or the pseudogene TRBV3-2), the J call TRBJ1-6; no firm D call. CDR1 LGHDT and CDR2 YNNKEL come from the germline V gene (reference sequence). Trimming pared 0 bases from V and 9 bases from J, leaving 6 bases between. The CDR3 runs 13 residues. Written as DNA, the CDR3 is TGTGCCAGCAGCCAAGATGGTCGTTCACCCCTCCACTTT. Translated, it gives CASSQDGRSPLHF.

This clone was seen more than once but under ten times. The chain employs TRBV6-4 and TRBJ2-1; D may be TRBD1 or TRBD2 (5 bases each). V lost 6 bases to trimming and J lost 8 bases, with 14 bases between them. The germline CDR1 and CDR2 sequences are MRHNA and SNTAGT. The CDR3 covers 13 residues. The CDR3 is CASSAGASDEQFF. Written as DNA, the CDR3 is TGTGCCAGCAGCGCCGGGGCCTCGGATGAGCAGTTCTTC.

The chain joins TRBV27 to TRBJ2-6; no clear D. The germline gives CDR1 MNHEY, CDR2 SMNVEV (reference sequence). The germline V and J ends were trimmed by 4 bases and 0 bases, with 16 bases remaining between them. This CDR3 region has 18 residues. CDR3 residues: CASSSWTPVFSGANVLTF. DNA of the CDR3: TGTGCCAGCAGTTCCTGGACCCCCGTTTTCTCTGGGGCCAACGTCCTGACTTTC.

The genes are TRBV11-1 and TRBJ2-3; D uncertain. In germline, CDR1 is SGHAT, CDR2 FQDESV (reference sequence). The V end was cut by 6 bases, the J end by 1 base, with 11 bases between. The CDR3 spans 14 residues. CDR3 in amino acids: CASRNSQRTDTQYF. For the CDR3, the DNA is TGTGCCAGCAGAAACTCACAGCGCACAGATACGCAGTATTTT.

The V gene is TRBV19, the J gene TRBJ2-1, with D perhaps TRBD2 (7 bases). The V end was cut by 2 bases, the J end by 10 bases, with 12 bases between. There are 13 residues in the CDR3. Germline loops: CDR1 LNHDA, CDR2 SQIVND (reference sequence). CDR3 DNA sequence: TGTGCCAGTAGTATAACGGGGGGCGGCGAGCAGTTCTTC. Translating it yields CASSITGGGEQFF.

This chain joins TRBV7-2 and TRBJ2-2; the D is unclear. CDR3 length: 13 amino acids. The V and J ends lost 1 base and 6 bases respectively, with 6 bases between them. Germline CDR1 reads SGHTA; CDR2 reads FQGNSA. The CDR3 DNA follows: TGTGCCAGCAGCTTAGGGGTCGCCGGGGAGCTGTTTTTT. Protein: CASSLGVAGELFF.

The genes are TRBV2 and TRBJ1-2, with D hard to call. Germline values: CDR1 SNHLY, CDR2 FYNNEI. The CDR3 has 13 residues. Trimming took 10 bases from V and 2 from J, leaving 14 bases between them. As DNA, the CDR3 is TGTGCCACCAAGATCGACGGAAACTATGGCTACACCTTC. Its translation: CATKIDGNYGYTF.

The CDR3 protein is CASSQGILGRRMNTEAFF. The CDR3 coding sequence is TGCGCCAGCAGCCAAGGGATCCTGGGGCGGAGAATGAACACTGAAGCTTTCTTT. The chain recombines TRBV4-1 with TRBJ1-1, with a possible D match to TRBD1 (5 bases). V lost 1 base, J lost 0 bases, and 18 bases lay in between. There are 18 residues in the CDR3. From germline, CDR1 is MGHRA and CDR2 YSYEKL.

V is TRBV7-3 and J is TRBJ1-1; the D gene is possibly TRBD1 (6 bases). The CDR3 runs 16 residues. V lost 5 bases and J 1 base, leaving 17 bases between the germline ends. Germline loops: CDR1 SGHTA, CDR2 FQGTGA. CDR3 in amino acids: CASSLNQGLENTEAFF. Here the CDR3 DNA reads TGTGCCAGCAGCCTCAATCAGGGGCTGGAGAACACTGAAGCTTTCTTT.

The J gene is TRBJ1-6, the V gene TRBV5-1; D remains unclear. Germline loops: CDR1 SGHRS, CDR2 YFSETQ. Trimming pared 2 bases from V and 9 bases from J, leaving 15 bases between. This CDR3 spans 15 amino acids. The CDR3 loop reads CASSFDPTTGSPLHF. CDR3 coding DNA: TGCGCCAGCAGCTTTGACCCTACGACGGGTTCACCCCTCCACTTT.

This clone appeared a single time. The gene calls are TRBV7-2 and TRBJ2-2; 7 bases agree with TRBD1. The J segment lost 6 bases and the V segment lost 1 base, leaving 11 bases of the junction unmatched. The CDR3 has 17 residues. Per the germline V gene, CDR1 is SGHTA and CDR2 is FQGNSA. CDR3 in amino acids: CASSLVGGTVGPGELFF. CDR3 sequence (DNA): TGTGCCAGCAGCTTAGTTGGTGGGACAGTCGGACCCGGGGAGCTGTTTTTT.

The chain joins TRBV29-1 to TRBJ1-1; unclear D gene. Germline V gives CDR1 SQVTM, CDR2 ANQGSEA. The V end lost 6 bases, the J end lost 3 bases, and 11 bases lay between the germline ends. The CDR3 spans 12 residues. CDR3 region: CSVYQLYTEAFF. The CDR3 bases are TGCAGCGTCTACCAACTTTACACTGAAGCTTTCTTT.

The rearrangement links TRBV2 to TRBJ2-1; TRBD2 agrees at 7 bases. The CDR3 contains 15 residues. V shed 8 bases, J shed 7 bases, and the junction held 14 bases outside the gene matches. Per the germline V gene, CDR1 is SNHLY and CDR2 is FYNNEI. The CDR3 region is CASWIAGPTGNEQFF. The CDR3 DNA sequence: TGTGCCAGCTGGATAGCGGGCCCCACGGGGAATGAGCAGTTCTTC.